The T cell receptor beta chain described here comes from a study of blood T cells in healthy people across ages. Researchers collected ten milliliters of peripheral blood from every single donor. Extraction of total RNA produced a minimum of 5 micrograms from each sample. It was with a sample-barcoded 5' primer and a J-beta primer mix that a second PCR of roughly 6 to 12 cycles was run. Each cDNA molecule was tagged by a template-switch adaptor with 12 random nucleotides. No fewer than 2.5 million CDR3-containing paired-end reads came from each sample. TCRdb processed the 5' RACE reads anew with MiXCR; each CDR3 protein has one entry. The sample yields roughly 860,000 distinct CDR3 sequences, approximately 59% seen once. Only a few counts were recorded for this clonotype. This CDR3 comprises 19 residues.

This clonotype was sampled from a man aged 25 to 45 in good health. Sample: blood. The V and J genes are TRBV21-1 and TRBJ2-1; the DNA was not used to check the table's D call, TRBD1. TRBV21-1 is a documented pseudogene. The CDR3 reads CASRPPGQGMRLRYNEQFF. CDR3 sequence (DNA): TGTGCCAGCAGACCACCGGGACAGGGGATGCGATTGCGCTACAATGAGCAGTTCTTC.